Listed here are 2 T cell receptor beta chains from one sample, sequenced in a study of blood T cell repertoires in COVID-19. Produced via immunoSEQ multiplex PCR; TCRdb's table is partial and in-frame only. The sample records under 200,000 clones, 88% being singletons. The sample was peripheral blood. These receptors were taken from a man aged 18-30 years with active or convalescent COVID-19.

V gene TRBV3-1 (or the pseudogene TRBV3-2) combines with J gene TRBJ1-1, with 7 bases that match TRBD1. Germline CDR1 LGHDT, CDR2 YNNKEL (reference sequence). This CDR3 contains 14 residues. V trimming: 2 bases; J trimming: 6 bases; junction bases outside the gene matches: 6. CDR3 coding DNA: TGTGCCAGCAGCCAACAGGGGGTTGGCTCTGAAGCTTTCTTT. This codes for CASSQQGVGSEAFF.

As DNA, the CDR3 is TGTGCCTGGAGCGAAGAGGGAACAGGGCTAAGACTAGAGACCCAGTACTTC. Amino acid sequence: CAWSEEGTGLRLETQYF. The chain couples TRBV30 to TRBJ2-5; D might be TRBD1 (6 bases). Germline CDR1 and CDR2: GTSNPN and SVGIG (reference sequence). Trimming took 3 bases from V and 4 from J, leaving 24 bases between them. This CDR3 spans 17 amino acids.